This entry lists 10 T cell receptor beta chains sequenced from one sample in a study. TCRdb reanalysed the 5' RACE reads using MiXCR and keeps one entry per CDR3 protein. The sample consists of 34,000 or so distinct CDR3 sequences, around 27% of them appearing once. Treg sorting used a CD4+CD25+CD127-/low gate. Sequenced: tumor-infiltrating Tregs sorted from the breast tumor. All receptors come from a female donor with breast cancer.

This clonotype has a count of ten or more. J is TRBJ1-1 and V is TRBV6-6, with D hard to call. The CDR3 is 14 amino acids. V was cut by 6 bases and J by 6 bases, with 17 bases left in between. Germline CDR1 MNHNY, CDR2 SVGAGI (reference sequence). The CDR3, as DNA: TGTGCCAGCAGGGGTGGGAACCTGTACCCTGAAGCTTTCTTT. Translated: CASRGGNLYPEAFF.

This clonotype showed up just a few times. This chain connects TRBV10-1 to TRBJ2-1; maybe TRBD2 (6 bases). This CDR3 contains 16 residues. Trimming pared 2 bases from V and 9 bases from J, leaving 20 bases between. Germline loops: CDR1 WNHNN, CDR2 SYGVQD (reference sequence). CDR3 bases: TGCGCCAGCAGTGAGCAGAGACTCGTCATCGGGGGTGAGCAGTTCTTC. This gives the protein CASSEQRLVIGGEQFF.

This clonotype was seen once. Possible read error: a much larger clone is one base away. The chain recombines TRBV20-1 with TRBJ2-1; a weak D match, TRBD2 (6 bases). The CDR3 has 18 residues. CDR1 and CDR2 from the germline V gene are DFQATT and SNEGSKA (reference sequence). Trimming stripped 2 bases from V and 3 bases from J, with 23 bases between. The chain's CDR3 is CSARSGGSRGLGYNEQFF. The CDR3 bases are TGCAGTGCTAGAAGTGGTGGGTCGAGGGGACTGGGCTACAATGAGCAGTTCTTC.

The V and J genes are TRBV7-9 and TRBJ1-2, with D perhaps matching TRBD1 (5 bases). The V gene lost 5 bases and the J gene lost 5 bases, with 18 bases spanning the gap. This CDR3 is built from 15 residues. The germline CDR1 and CDR2 sequences are SEHNR and FQNEAQ (reference sequence). CDR3: CASSVFPGTGYGYTF. CDR3 nucleotides: TGTGCCAGCAGCGTTTTCCCCGGGACTGGTTATGGCTACACCTTC.

For this clonotype: Being one base from a much bigger clone, this may be a read error. This chain links TRBV20-1 with TRBJ1-5; D perhaps matches TRBD1 (5 bases). V shed 2 bases and J shed 1 base, with 12 bases lying between them. Per germline, CDR1 DFQATT and CDR2 SNEGSKA (reference sequence). This CDR3 has 15 amino acids. The CDR3 region has the DNA TGCAGTGCTAGAAGGGGTGGGGTGAGCAATCAGCCCCAGCATTTT. It translates to CSARRGGVSNQPQHF.

This clonotype has only a few counts. The chain recombines TRBV24-1 with TRBJ2-1; a weak D match, TRBD1 (5 bases). In germline, CDR1 is KGHDR, CDR2 SFDVKD. CDR3 length: 13 amino acids. V lost 5 bases to trimming and J lost 3 bases, with 7 bases between them. The CDR3 sequence is CATSGQGYNEQFF. The CDR3 coding sequence is TGTGCCACCAGTGGTCAGGGCTACAATGAGCAGTTCTTC.

The J gene is TRBJ1-2, the V gene TRBV5-1; D might be TRBD1 (6 bases). V dropped 3 bases and J dropped 4 bases, with 22 bases sitting between them. CDR1 and CDR2 from the germline V gene are SGHRS and YFSETQ. The CDR3 has 17 residues. The CDR3 spells CASSSQPPGGLVYGYTF. For the CDR3, the DNA is TGCGCCAGCAGCTCTCAACCCCCGGGGGGGCTCGTCTATGGCTACACCTTC.

The chain carries TRBV18 and TRBJ1-2; D is perhaps TRBD1 (5 bases). V gave up 3 bases and J gave up 2 bases, with 19 bases separating them. The CDR3 has 17 residues. Germline CDR1 KGHSH, CDR2 LQKENI. This chain's CDR3 is CASSPTTPGLSNYGYTF. The CDR3 bases are TGTGCCAGCTCACCGACAACTCCGGGACTCTCCAACTATGGCTACACCTTC.

By share, this clonotype ranks as medium-sized. Here the CDR3 DNA reads TGCAGTGCTGAACAGGGGCACGGCACTGAAGCTTTCTTT. The encoded protein is CSAEQGHGTEAFF. This chain uses TRBV20-1 with TRBJ1-1, with TRBD1 matching over 7 bases. V lost 5 bases and J lost 4; bases outside the gene matches: 7. Germline CDR1 DFQATT, CDR2 SNEGSKA (reference sequence). This CDR3 comprises 13 residues.

This clonotype was counted between two and nine times. V gene TRBV6-1 combines with J gene TRBJ2-1, with TRBD2 matching over 14 bases. Germline values: CDR1 MNHNS, CDR2 SASEGT. With V trimmed by 4 bases and J by 7 bases, 6 bases remained unmatched. The CDR3 covers 16 residues. Written as DNA, the CDR3 is TGTGCCAGCAGTGTAACGGGACTAGCGGGAGTAAATGAGCAGTTCTTC. Translating gives CASSVTGLAGVNEQFF.